One T cell receptor (beta chain) is described in this entry. This sample is drawn from a study of control samples from healthy donors and cancer patients. V was trimmed by 5 bases and J by 8 bases, leaving 15 bases between them. CDR1 SEHNR and CDR2 FQNEAQ come from the germline V gene (reference sequence). CDR3 length: 13 residues. Sequencing used immunoSEQ multiplex PCR; TCRdb keeps in-frame clones, though not all of them. The sample lists some 120,000 clones; approximately 89% were seen once. The V call is TRBV7-9, the J call TRBJ1-2, with D tentatively TRBD1 (6 bases). This receptor was identified in a woman in her late teens or twenties in good health. Sequenced input: blood. The CDR3 loop reads CASSPDSRWGYTF. The CDR3 DNA follows: TGTGCCAGCAGCCCGGACAGCCGATGGGGCTACACCTTC. The complete variable domain, with remaining parts taken from reference TRBV7-9 and TRBJ1-2, reads DTGVSQNPRHKITKRGQNVTFRCDPISEHNRLYWYRQTLGQGPEFLTYFQNEAQLEKSRLLSDRFSAERPKGSFSTLEIQRTEQGDSAMYLCASSPDSRWGYTFGSGTRLTVV.